The clone carrying this T cell receptor (beta chain) was observed a handful of times. Germline lookup yields CDR1 LGHDT and CDR2 YNNKEL (reference sequence). Trimming took 4 bases from V and 3 from J, leaving 16 bases between them. This CDR3 comprises 16 residues. This sample is drawn from a study of blood T cell repertoires in COVID-19. About the study: The origin of the acute and convalescent COVID-19 samples was the United States, Italy and Spain. Nucleic acid was either cDNA or gDNA, and it came from T cells, B-cell-depleted T cells, or PBMCs.

Original processing notes: Nucleated cell number was recorded as an estimate derived from reference gene primer amplification. Assay used: immunoSEQ multiplex PCR; TCRdb lists only in-frame clones, some missing. The V and J calls and clone size were taken over from that table, and D and trimming were inferred from the DNA. The sample includes about 160,000 clones, around 84% of them seen just once. This chain links TRBV3-1 (or the pseudogene TRBV3-2) with TRBJ2-1; D perhaps matches TRBD1 (6 bases). This TCR was sampled from a man aged 40-49 years with acute or convalescent COVID-19. The sample taken for sequencing was peripheral blood. The CDR3 nucleotides are TGTGCCAGCAGCCCCGAGAGGGGACAACACTACAATGAGCAGTTCTTC. This translates into CASSPERGQHYNEQFF.